This T cell receptor beta chain was recorded in a study of shared T cell receptors in the human thymus. Method: immunoSEQ multiplex PCR; TCRdb's copy keeps in-frame clones and lacks some. The sample has about 660,000 clones, roughly 90% seen once. The CDR3 has 15 residues. Germline trimming cut 7 bases from V and 6 bases from J; bases unmatched to any gene: 12. Germline V gene sequence: CDR1 LNHNV, CDR2 YYDKDF (reference sequence). This sample also appeared in a second study, on human thymus T cells. Turning to that study: In corrective heart surgery, resections were taken, and these provided the thymus tissue.

The rearrangement uses TRBV15 and TRBJ1-2, with 9 positions matching TRBD1. Sequencing used thymocytes. The TCR was taken from a boy younger than two with a congenital heart defect. This CDR3 is CATNTYRDREDGYTF. The CDR3 DNA reads as TGTGCCACCAACACCTACCGGGACAGGGAGGATGGCTACACCTTC.